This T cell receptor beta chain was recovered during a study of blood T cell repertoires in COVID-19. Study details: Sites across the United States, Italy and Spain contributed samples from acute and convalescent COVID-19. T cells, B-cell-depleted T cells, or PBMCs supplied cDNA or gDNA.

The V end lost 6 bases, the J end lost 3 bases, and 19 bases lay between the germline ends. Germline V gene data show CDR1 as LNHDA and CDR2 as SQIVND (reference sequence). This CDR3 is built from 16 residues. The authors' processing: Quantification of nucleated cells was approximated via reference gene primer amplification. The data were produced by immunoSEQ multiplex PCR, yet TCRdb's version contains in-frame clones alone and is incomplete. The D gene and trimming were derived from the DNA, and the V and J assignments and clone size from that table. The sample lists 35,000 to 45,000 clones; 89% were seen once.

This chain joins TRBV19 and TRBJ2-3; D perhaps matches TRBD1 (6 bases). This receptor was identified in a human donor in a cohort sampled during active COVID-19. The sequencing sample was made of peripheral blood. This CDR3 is CASRMLQGRGTDTQYF. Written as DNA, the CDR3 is TGTGCCAGTAGGATGTTACAGGGTAGAGGAACAGATACGCAGTATTTT.